Below are 29 T cell receptor beta chains sequenced from a single sample in a study of blood T cells in healthy people across ages. A J-beta primer mix and a sample-barcoded 5' primer were used in a second PCR of roughly 6 to 11 cycles. TCRdb used MiXCR to reprocess the 5' RACE reads, holding one entry per CDR3 protein. This sample has more than 800,000 distinct CDR3 sequences, with more than 25% found just once. Material: blood. These receptors all come from a woman of 80 years or more in good health.

This clonotype was observed a single time. A read error may explain this, as a much larger clone is one base away. V gene TRBV6-5 combines with J gene TRBJ2-3; 8 bases are a match to TRBD2. CDR3 length equals 18 residues. In germline, CDR1 is MNHEY, CDR2 SVGAGI. The DNA for the CDR3 is TGTGCCAGCAGTTACCAGGCTAGCGGGTCCACTAGCACAGATACGCAGTGTTTT. It specifies CASSYQASGSTSTDTQCF.

This clonotype was observed many times. The chain carries TRBV20-1 and TRBJ1-4; the D gene is possibly TRBD1 (6 bases). CDR1 is DFQATT, CDR2 SNEGSKA, per germline (reference sequence). With 7 bases removed from V and 1 base from J, the gap between germline ends came to 10 bases. This CDR3 region has 13 residues. The CDR3 nucleotides are TGCAGTGTCAGGGGCCGAACTAATGAAAAACTGTTTTTT. It codes for CSVRGRTNEKLFF.

On this clonotype: Because the CDR3's place on the DNA is in doubt, the DNA is left out and the CDR3 is given as listed by TCRdb. This chain connects TRBV5-1 to TRBJ2-1; the D call in the table, TRBD2, was not verified against the DNA. The length of the CDR3 is 17 amino acids, counting both ends. CDR1 SGHRS and CDR2 YFSETQ come from the germline V gene. This CDR3 is CASAEGTSNNEQFFGPF.

The rearrangement joins TRBV30 to TRBJ1-1; the D gene is possibly TRBD1 (5 bases). The CDR3 spans 13 residues. V lost 2 bases and J lost 5, with 12 bases in between. The germline V gene encodes CDR1 GTSNPN and CDR2 SVGIG (reference sequence). The CDR3 nucleotides read TGTGCCTGGAGTCCAGGGCGAGGGACTGAAGCTTTCTTT. Protein sequence: CAWSPGRGTEAFF.

This clonotype came up a few times. The chain recombines TRBV28 with TRBJ1-5; possibly TRBD1 for D (6 bases). Germline V gene lookup returns CDR1 MDHEN and CDR2 SYDVKM. V was pared by 2 bases and J by 1 base, with 12 bases between. CDR3 size: 16 residues. Here the CDR3 DNA reads TGTGCCAGCAGTTTACTCGGGGGCATGAGCAATCAGCCCCAGCATTTT. As protein: CASSLLGGMSNQPQHF.

This clonotype was seen many times. The chain couples TRBV7-2 to TRBJ2-5; the D is unclear. Germline lookup yields CDR1 SGHTA and CDR2 FQGNSA. The CDR3 loop spans 13 amino acids. V was clipped by 4 bases and J by 4 bases, with 10 bases between them. CDR3 coding DNA: TGTGCCAGCAGCTCCCGTCGGAGAGAGACCCAGTACTTC. Translating it yields CASSSRRRETQYF.

This clonotype was recorded at least ten times. This chain links TRBV10-3 with TRBJ1-2; D call uncertain. This CDR3 contains 12 residues. V lost 8 bases and J 1 base, leaving 8 bases between the germline ends. The germline V gene has CDR1 ENHRY and CDR2 SYGVKD. CDR3 in DNA: TGTGCCATCTGGAGCGTTAACTATGGCTACACCTTC. This codes for CAIWSVNYGYTF.

This clonotype was seen a few times. This chain joins TRBV6-6 and TRBJ2-7, with D possibly being TRBD1 (6 bases). CDR1 is MNHNY and CDR2 is SVGAGI in the germline V gene (reference sequence). The CDR3 spans 16 residues. Trimming took 5 bases from V and 7 from J, leaving 24 bases between them. CDR3: CASSRYSRDKGREQYF. The CDR3, as DNA: TGTGCCAGCAGTCGTTACAGTCGGGACAAGGGTCGGGAGCAGTACTTC.

The genes are TRBV30 and TRBJ2-5; D is undetermined. This CDR3 comprises 14 residues. Germline values: CDR1 GTSNPN, CDR2 SVGIG (reference sequence). The V end lost 4 bases, the J end lost 5 bases, and 17 bases lay between the germline ends. Here the CDR3 reads CAWTGRPPRETQYF. The CDR3 bases are TGTGCCTGGACCGGACGACCCCCTCGGGAGACCCAGTACTTC.

The rearrangement joins TRBV3-1 to TRBJ1-2; 7 nucleotides agree with TRBD1. Germline loops: CDR1 LGHDT, CDR2 YNNKEL (reference sequence). J was trimmed by 8 bases and V by 0 bases; bases with no gene match: 15. The CDR3 length is 17 residues. As DNA, the CDR3 is TGTGCCAGCAGCCAAGATTTTATCGGCAGGGGGGCAGACGGCTACACCTTC. Translated: CASSQDFIGRGADGYTF.

This chain links TRBV4-1 with TRBJ2-7; possibly TRBD1 or TRBD2 for D (5 bases each). Germline CDR1 is MGHRA and CDR2 is YSYEKL. Trimming left V 11 bases short and J 3 bases short, with 20 bases between. CDR3 size: 14 residues. In DNA, the CDR3 is TGCGCCGACAGCCAAGATGAGGGCTGCTACGAGCAGTACTTC. This translates into CADSQDEGCYEQYF.

The chain is built from TRBV7-2 and TRBJ2-3; TRBD2 matches 9 bases. This CDR3 region has 15 residues. The junction had 6 bases not matched to a gene; V was cut back by 4 bases and J by 4 bases. Germline lookup yields CDR1 SGHTA and CDR2 FQGNSA. The CDR3 spells CASSSGGRGADTQYF. The CDR3 nucleotides read TGTGCCAGCAGCTCCGGCGGGAGGGGAGCAGATACGCAGTATTTT.

The table lists this clonotype with a few counts. Here the CDR3 DNA reads TGTGCCAGCAGTGATGACAGGGCCTATAATTCACCCCTCCACTTT. It is translated as CASSDDRAYNSPLHF. This chain uses TRBV25-1 with TRBJ1-6; 7 bases line up with TRBD1. This CDR3 has 15 residues. The V and J ends lost 3 bases and 2 bases, in that order; junction bases with no gene match: 1. Per the germline V gene, CDR1 is MGHDK and CDR2 is SYGVNS.

This clonotype was detected ten times or more. This rearrangement joins TRBV2 to TRBJ2-3, with a weak D call TRBD1 (5 bases). The CDR3 sequence is 13 residues long. Trimming stripped 5 bases from V and 9 bases from J, with 15 bases between. Per the germline V gene, CDR1 is SNHLY and CDR2 is FYNNEI. The CDR3 sequence: CASSFDSAGTQYF. The CDR3 coding sequence is TGTGCCAGCAGTTTTGATTCGGCAGGGACGCAGTATTTT.

This clonotype has ten or more counts. This chain connects TRBV11-2 to TRBJ2-4; tentatively, D is TRBD2 (5 bases). Germline CDR1 is SGHAT and CDR2 is FQNNGV. This CDR3 is built from 15 residues. V lost 1 base and J lost 5, with 12 bases in between. CDR3 in amino acids: CASSLVAAGQNIQYF. In DNA form, the CDR3 reads TGTGCCAGCAGCTTAGTGGCCGCGGGTCAAAACATTCAGTACTTC.

This clonotype was seen at least ten times. The chain is built from TRBV6-2 or TRBV6-3 and TRBJ1-5; D unresolved. The CDR3 is 14 residues long. Germline CDR1 MNHEY, CDR2 SVGEGT. The ends were cut back, 6 bases at V and 3 bases at J, with 12 bases in the middle. CDR3 in amino acids: CASSRRQHNQPQHF. DNA of the CDR3: TGTGCCAGCAGCAGAAGACAACACAATCAGCCCCAGCATTTT.

In this sample, this clonotype turned up once. V and J are TRBV15 and TRBJ2-3; D is ambiguous. V lost 0 bases and J 1 base, leaving 8 bases between the germline ends. The germline V gene encodes CDR1 LNHNV and CDR2 YYDKDF (reference sequence). The length of the CDR3 is 15 residues. The CDR3 bases are TGTGCCACCAGCAGAGACAATATCGGCACAGATACGCAGTATTTT. Translated: CATSRDNIGTDTQYF.

This clonotype was seen more than once but under ten times. The rearrangement uses TRBV15 and TRBJ2-3; 8 positions agree with TRBD2. Germline CDR1 is LNHNV and CDR2 is YYDKDF (reference sequence). CDR3 length equals 17 residues. The J segment lost 1 base and the V segment lost 1 base, leaving 7 bases of the junction unmatched. The CDR3 region is CATSRARAGVGTDTQYF. DNA for the CDR3: TGTGCCACCAGCAGAGCTCGAGCGGGGGTGGGCACAGATACGCAGTATTTT.

The chain has TRBV6-2 or TRBV6-3 and TRBJ2-3; the D gene is possibly TRBD1 (5 bases). Trimming left V 3 bases short and J 4 bases short, with 14 bases between. The CDR3 is made up of 15 amino acids. CDR1 is MNHEY, CDR2 SVGEGT, per germline. CDR3 sequence (DNA): TGTGCCAGCAGTTATGGCCAGGGCAAAGCAGATACGCAGTATTTT. Its translation is CASSYGQGKADTQYF.

Ten or more counts support this clonotype. V gene TRBV5-1 combines with J gene TRBJ2-3, with D unclear. V shed 1 base and J shed 6 bases, with 15 bases lying between them. From germline, CDR1 is SGHRS and CDR2 YFSETQ. The CDR3 runs to 15 residues. CDR3 loop: CASSLWTDHQDTQYF. Here the CDR3 DNA reads TGCGCCAGCAGCTTGTGGACCGACCACCAGGATACGCAGTATTTT.

About this clonotype: A much more abundant neighbour one base away suggests this may be a read error. V gene TRBV7-2 combines with J gene TRBJ1-2; D is possibly TRBD1 (5 bases). CDR3 length: 17 amino acids. Deletions cut 2 bases from V and 0 bases from J, with 16 bases between. Germline V gives CDR1 SGHTA, CDR2 FQGNSA. CDR3 in amino acids: CASSLTRGGGTNYGYTF. CDR3 sequence (DNA): TGTGCCAGCAGCTTAACGCGGGGCGGGGGAACTAACTATGGCTACACCTTC.

The chain couples TRBV20-1 to TRBJ2-5; 9 bases agree with TRBD2. CDR3 length: 15 amino acids. Losses at the gene ends were 4 bases for V and 1 base for J; bases not matched to a gene: 7. Germline assignment: CDR1 DFQATT and CDR2 SNEGSKA (reference sequence). This CDR3 reads CSAKGLAGAQETQYF. In nucleotides, the CDR3 is TGCAGTGCTAAGGGACTAGCAGGGGCCCAAGAGACCCAGTACTTC.

This chain joins TRBV12-3 or TRBV12-4 and TRBJ1-5, with a weak D call TRBD1 (6 bases). V was pared by 3 bases and J by 3 bases, with 12 bases between. The CDR3 runs to 15 residues. As DNA, the CDR3 is TGTGCCAGCAGTTTGAGGACAGAACCCAATCAGCCCCAGCATTTT. Its protein is CASSLRTEPNQPQHF.

A remark on this clonotype: A single base separates this from a much larger clone, so it may be a read error. The rearrangement links TRBV20-1 to TRBJ2-1; possibly TRBD2 for D (6 bases). The DNA end favors TRBJ2-7, so the J call may be wrong. Germline CDR1 DFQATT, CDR2 SNEGSKA (reference sequence). The CDR3 covers 15 residues. The CDR3 protein is CSAPRSGDSYNEQYF. Written as DNA, the CDR3 is TGCAGTGCCCCAAGGTCCGGGGACTCCTACAATGAGCAGTACTTC.

In the case of this clonotype: This may be a read error, as it is one base from a much larger clone. This chain uses TRBV6-2 or TRBV6-3 with TRBJ2-7, with TRBD2 as a possible D gene (6 bases). The CDR3 spans 14 residues. Germline-derived CDR1 and CDR2 are MNHEY and SVGEGT. Trimming shortened V by 4 bases and J by 3 bases, and 13 bases separated the two germline ends. CDR3 protein: CASSCGGNFYEQYF. For the CDR3, the DNA is TGTGCCAGCAGTTGTGGGGGGAACTTCTACGAGCAGTACTTC.

In its sample, this clonotype was seen a few times. The J gene is TRBJ2-5, the V gene TRBV6-5; D remains unclear. V dropped 2 bases and J dropped 11 bases, with 21 bases sitting between them. The CDR3 loop spans 15 amino acids. CDR1 and CDR2 from the germline V gene are MNHEY and SVGAGI. CDR3 nucleotides: TGTGCCAGCAGTTACCCGACGACCTTCTACAATGAGCAGTACTTC. As protein: CASSYPTTFYNEQYF.

At least ten counts were recorded for this clonotype. V gene TRBV5-1 combines with J gene TRBJ1-2, with 8 nucleotides matching TRBD1. Trimming cost V 0 bases and J 0 bases; bases outside gene matches: 4. The CDR3 sequence is 16 residues long. Germline V gene sequence: CDR1 SGHRS, CDR2 YFSETQ. Here the CDR3 DNA reads TGCGCCAGCAGCTTGGTCGGACAGGGAACTAACTATGGCTACACCTTC. This codes for CASSLVGQGTNYGYTF.

This clonotype was counted between two and nine times. The chain combines TRBV6-6 with TRBJ1-2; tentatively, D is TRBD1 (6 bases). Germline V gives CDR1 MNHNY, CDR2 SVGAGI (reference sequence). V lost 4 bases and J lost 6, with 18 bases in between. The CDR3 runs to 15 residues. Here the CDR3 reads CASSSVGQYGDGYTF. The CDR3 DNA reads as TGTGCCAGCAGTTCCGTCGGACAGTATGGAGATGGCTACACCTTC.

This clonotype was seen repeatedly, ten times or more. The chain joins TRBV12-5 to TRBJ2-7; possible D gene TRBD1, 6 bases. The CDR3 covers 15 residues. Per germline, CDR1 LGHNT and CDR2 FRNRAP. The ends were cut back, 1 base at V and 3 bases at J, with 13 bases in the middle. In nucleotides, the CDR3 is TGTGCTAGTGGTTTGGACTTAGGACAGAGCTACGAGCAGTACTTC. This gives the protein CASGLDLGQSYEQYF.